This T cell receptor (beta chain) was captured in a study of T cells after yellow fever vaccination. Germline V gene sequence: CDR1 SGDLS, CDR2 YYNGEE. The V and J ends lost 3 bases and 8 bases, in that order; junction bases with no gene match: 11. The CDR3 consists of 15 residues. This clonotype was counted ten times or more. Its antigen is not identified. Overall study findings and caveats: Booster samples showed a return of most primary-vaccination clones (roughly 96% CD4, about 88% CD8). Any FACS-sorted repertoire could hold abundant clonotypes that contaminate it from the bulk population. Compared with primary, the secondary response was weaker and peaked at day 5, not 15.

Researchers made TCR cDNA using 5'RACE template switching, and this step added a universal primer site and UMIs. A single record per CDR3 protein comes from TCRdb applying MiXCR to the 5' RACE reads. The data hold about 400,000 distinct CDR3 sequences, with around a tenth observed a single time. The sample consisted of PBMCs, taken on the day of the first yellow fever vaccination. The chain joins TRBV9 to TRBJ1-1; 9 bases are a match to TRBD1. This TCR derives from a man younger than 35 who received the YFV17D yellow fever vaccine. The CDR3 region is CASSEPPGTGSEAFF. The DNA for the CDR3 is TGTGCCAGCAGCGAACCCCCCGGGACAGGGTCGGAAGCTTTCTTT.